This T cell receptor (beta chain) was profiled in a study of shared clonotypes between healthy human individuals. Study at large: Aged 18 to 49, the donors were a couple of women and a few men. Researchers assigned three CD4 naive, three CD4 memory, two CD8 naive and one CD8 memory plate to each donor.

Findings and caveats of the study: Some clonotypes were shared by all four sorted-subset donors, while others were not shared. The non-shared ones had lower generation probabilities than the shared ones. A generally larger estimated richness was seen in naive subsets than in memory subsets.

To note about this clone: Its antigen is not known.

The CDR3 extends over 16 amino acids. Germline V lookup: CDR1 SGDLS, CDR2 YYNGEE. V shed 4 bases and J shed 2 bases, with 18 bases lying between them. Naive CD8 isolation took CD45RO-negative cells positively selected for CCR7 and excluded terminally differentiated effector memory CD45RA+ cells. The data were produced by immunoSEQ multiplex PCR, yet TCRdb's version contains in-frame clones alone and is incomplete. The table includes under 1 million clones, 85% to 95% detected once. Specimen: naive CD8+ T cells sorted from blood. The chain recombines TRBV9 with TRBJ2-5; perhaps TRBD1 as D (6 bases). This clonotype was obtained from a man in his thirties or forties in good health. The CDR3 is CASSIRQDGNQETQYF. CDR3 coding DNA: TGTGCCAGCAGCATAAGACAGGATGGGAATCAAGAGACCCAGTACTTC.